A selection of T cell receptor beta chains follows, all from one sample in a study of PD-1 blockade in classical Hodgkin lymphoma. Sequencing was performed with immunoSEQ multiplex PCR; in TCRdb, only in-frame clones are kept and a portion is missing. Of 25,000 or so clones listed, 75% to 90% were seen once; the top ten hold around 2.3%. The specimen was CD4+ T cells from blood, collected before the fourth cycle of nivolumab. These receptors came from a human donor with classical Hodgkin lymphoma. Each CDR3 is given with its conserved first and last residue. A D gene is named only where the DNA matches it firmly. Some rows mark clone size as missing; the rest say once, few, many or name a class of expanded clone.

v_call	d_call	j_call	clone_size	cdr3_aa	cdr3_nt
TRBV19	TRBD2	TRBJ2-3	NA	CASTPGTSGSTDTQYF	TGTGCCAGTACCCCCGGGACTAGCGGGAGCACAGATACGCAGTATTTT
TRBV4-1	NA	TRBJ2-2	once	CASSQVELISGELFF	TGCGCCAGCAGCCAAGTTGAGCTAATAAGCGGGGAGCTGTTTTTT
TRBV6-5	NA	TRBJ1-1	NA	CASEKAPNTEAFF	TGTGCCAGCGAAAAGGCCCCGAACACTGAAGCTTTCTTT
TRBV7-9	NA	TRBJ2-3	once	CASSKVADTQYF	TGTGCCAGCAGTAAGGTCGCAGATACGCAGTATTTT
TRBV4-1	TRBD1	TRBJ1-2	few	CASSQDFDRAVYTF	TGCGCCAGCAGCCAAGACTTCGACAGGGCGGTATACACCTTC
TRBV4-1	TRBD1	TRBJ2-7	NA	CASSLRDRDGVEQYF	TGCGCCAGCAGCCTTCGGGACAGGGATGGGGTCGAGCAGTACTTC
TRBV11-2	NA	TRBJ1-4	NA	CASSLDRGTEKLFF	TGTGCCAGCAGCTTAGATAGAGGGACCGAAAAACTGTTTTTT
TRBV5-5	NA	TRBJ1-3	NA	CASSLVGLPGNTIYF	TGTGCCAGCAGCCTAGTGGGGCTCCCTGGAAACACCATATATTTT
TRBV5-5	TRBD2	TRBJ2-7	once	CASSLQWGGDSYEQYF	TGTGCCAGCAGCTTGCAGTGGGGGGGAGATTCCTACGAGCAGTACTTC
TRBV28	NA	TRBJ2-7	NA	CASSLFGGRRPYEQYF	TGTGCCAGCAGTTTATTTGGGGGGCGCAGGCCCTACGAGCAGTACTTC
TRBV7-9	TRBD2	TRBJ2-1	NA	CASSSRTSGSYNEQFF	TGTGCCAGCAGCTCAAGGACTAGCGGCTCCTACAATGAGCAGTTCTTC
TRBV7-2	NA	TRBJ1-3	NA	CASSLAGNTIYF	TGTGCCAGCAGCCTGGCTGGAAACACCATATATTTT
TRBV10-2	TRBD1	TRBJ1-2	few	CASTTLTGAGGYTF	TGCGCCAGCACAACCTTGACAGGGGCAGGTGGCTACACCTTC
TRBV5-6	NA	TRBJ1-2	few	CASSRIGYGYTF	TGTGCCAGCAGCCGTATAGGTTATGGCTACACCTTC
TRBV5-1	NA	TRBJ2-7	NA	CASSLAAGGPYEQYF	TGCGCCAGCAGCTTGGCTGCCGGGGGCCCGTACGAGCAGTACTTC
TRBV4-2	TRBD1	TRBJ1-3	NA	CASSRPKTGHGNTIYF	TGTGCCAGCAGCCGGCCGAAGACAGGGCATGGAAACACCATATATTTT
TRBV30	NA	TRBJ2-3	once	CAWSVLSEDTQYF	TGTGCCTGGAGTGTATTGTCGGAGGATACGCAGTATTTT
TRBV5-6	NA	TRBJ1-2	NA	CASTVQGSRYGYTF	TGTGCCAGCACAGTACAGGGTTCTCGGTATGGCTACACCTTC
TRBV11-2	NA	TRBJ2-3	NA	CASSTRTDTQYF	TGTGCCAGCAGCACTCGGACAGATACGCAGTATTTT
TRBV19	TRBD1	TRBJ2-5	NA	CASSPSRDRVETQYF	TGTGCCAGTAGTCCGAGCCGGGACAGGGTAGAGACCCAGTACTTC
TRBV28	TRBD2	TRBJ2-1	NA	CASRPSGGGSYNEQFF	TGTGCCAGCAGACCTAGCGGGGGAGGCTCCTACAATGAGCAGTTCTTC
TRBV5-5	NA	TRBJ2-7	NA	CASRGPGLGSPYEQYF	TGTGCCAGCAGGGGACCAGGGCTGGGGTCCCCCTACGAGCAGTACTTC
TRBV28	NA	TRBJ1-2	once	CASSSGVGYGYTF	TGTGCCAGCAGTTCAGGGGTGGGTTATGGCTACACCTTC
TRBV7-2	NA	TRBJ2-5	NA	CASTSRDYQETQYF	TGTGCCAGCACCTCTAGGGATTATCAAGAGACCCAGTACTTC
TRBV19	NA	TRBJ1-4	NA	CASSIAFRLGAINEKLFF	TGTGCCAGTAGTATAGCATTCCGGTTGGGGGCTATTAATGAAAAACTGTTTTTT
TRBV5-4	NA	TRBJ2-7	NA	CASTLQGSSHEQYF	TGTGCCAGCACCCTACAGGGTTCGTCCCACGAGCAGTACTTC
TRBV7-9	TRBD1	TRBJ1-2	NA	CASNVPGGDGYTF	TGTGCCAGCAATGTACCAGGGGGTGATGGCTACACCTTC
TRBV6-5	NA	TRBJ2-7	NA	CASSYLQGGSEQYF	TGTGCCAGCAGTTACCTACAGGGAGGTAGCGAGCAGTACTTC
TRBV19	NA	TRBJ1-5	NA	CASSNRAGSGQPQHF	TGTGCCAGTAGCAATAGGGCAGGGTCGGGTCAGCCCCAGCATTTT
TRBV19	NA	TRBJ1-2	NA	CASSKGQRPNYGYTF	TGTGCCAGTAGCAAAGGACAGCGACCTAACTATGGCTACACCTTC
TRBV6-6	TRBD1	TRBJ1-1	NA	CASSLRQGSNTEAFF	TGTGCCAGCAGTCTCCGACAGGGTTCGAACACTGAAGCTTTCTTT
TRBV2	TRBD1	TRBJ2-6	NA	CASSSGQTFSGANVLTF	TGTGCCAGCAGTTCGGGACAGACTTTCTCTGGGGCCAACGTCCTGACTTTC
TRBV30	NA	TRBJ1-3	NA	CAWSIQAPGNTIYF	TGTGCCTGGAGTATACAGGCCCCAGGAAACACCATATATTTT
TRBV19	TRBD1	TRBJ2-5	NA	CACSRTGRGTQYF	TGTGCCTGTAGTAGGACAGGCCGAGGGACCCAGTACTTC
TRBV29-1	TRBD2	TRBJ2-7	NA	CSVAAGERYEQYF	TGCAGCGTTGCAGCGGGGGAGCGCTACGAGCAGTACTTC
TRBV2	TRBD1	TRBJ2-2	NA	CASSGGTGVTGELFF	TGTGCCAGCAGTGGGGGGACAGGCGTTACCGGGGAGCTGTTTTTT
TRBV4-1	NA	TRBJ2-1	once	CASSQDVRGPYNEQFF	TGCGCCAGCAGCCAAGATGTCCGGGGTCCCTACAATGAGCAGTTCTTC
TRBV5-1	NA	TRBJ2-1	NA	CASSDVRRAGNEQFF	TGCGCCAGCAGCGACGTTCGCAGGGCGGGAAATGAGCAGTTCTTC
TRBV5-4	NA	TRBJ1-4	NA	CASSSRPEEGKLFF	TGTGCCAGCAGCTCGAGGCCCGAAGAGGGAAAACTGTTTTTT
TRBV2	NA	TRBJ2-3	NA	CASREGADTQYF	TGTGCCAGCAGGGAAGGGGCGGATACGCAGTATTTT
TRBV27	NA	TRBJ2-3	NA	CASSSSRTSTDTQYF	TGTGCCAGCAGTTCTTCCCGGACTAGCACAGATACGCAGTATTTT
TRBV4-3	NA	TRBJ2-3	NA	CASGVGGAADTQYF	TGCGCCAGCGGAGTGGGGGGCGCGGCAGATACGCAGTATTTT
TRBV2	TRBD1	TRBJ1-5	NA	CASRYGQGRNQPQHF	TGTGCCAGCAGGTATGGACAGGGTCGCAATCAGCCCCAGCATTTT
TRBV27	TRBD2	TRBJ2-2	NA	CASRSSGGRWAGELFF	TGTGCCAGCAGATCTTCTGGCGGGAGGTGGGCCGGGGAGCTGTTTTTT
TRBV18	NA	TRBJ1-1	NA	CASSPDLAEAFF	TGTGCCAGCTCCCCAGACCTCGCTGAAGCTTTCTTT